The present T cell receptor beta chain was sequenced within a study of OX40 agonist ivuxolimab in advanced cancers. Patients with a history of autoimmune disease or on systemic immunosuppression were excluded. Assay used: immunoSEQ multiplex PCR; TCRdb lists only in-frame clones, some missing. Here the sample spans 15,000 to 25,000 clones, approximately 73% being singletons. The germline gives CDR1 PRHDT, CDR2 FYEKMQ (reference sequence). The V gene lost 5 bases and the J gene lost 5 bases, with 7 bases spanning the gap. This CDR3 is built from 13 residues. This receptor was identified in an adult with an advanced solid tumor such as melanoma, head and neck, liver or kidney cancer. The sample here was CD4+ or CD8+ T cells sorted from blood, taken in a trial of the OX40 agonist ivuxolimab. The V and J genes are TRBV13 and TRBJ1-6; unclear D gene. The chain's CDR3 is CASSPADNSPLHF. As DNA, the CDR3 is TGTGCCAGCAGCCCCGCCGATAATTCACCCCTCCACTTT.